One and the same sample provided the 32 T cell receptor beta chains below, sequenced in a study of T cell responses to AZD1222 COVID-19 vaccine (dated by TCRdb to 2020 to 2023). The sample's time point, from its label and the paper: baseline before first vaccination. Library method: the immunoSEQ multiplex PCR assay. TCRdb took over this immuneACCESS table, retaining in-frame rearrangements with V and J assigned. Such tables are incomplete; in checked studies, under half of the missing clones stem from an unresolved V gene, and the remainder is unexplained. In all, the sample holds 96,000 or so clones, and 80% to 90% of those were seen once. The ten largest account for 1.5% to 2% of the sample. Specimen: peripheral blood, collected on day 0 of AZD1222 vaccination. These receptors all come from an adult in good health.

The chain has TRBV15 and TRBJ1-1; D is unresolved. The CDR3 runs to 13 residues. Germline CDR1 is LNHNV and CDR2 is YYDKDF (reference sequence). V was pared by 5 bases and J by 1 base, with 8 bases between. Here the CDR3 reads CATSRGGNTEAFF. DNA for the CDR3: TGTGCCACCAGCCGAGGAGGGAACACTGAAGCTTTCTTT.

CDR3 amino acids: CASSLSIQGESGYTF. CDR3 sequence (DNA): TGTGCCAGCAGCTTATCGATACAGGGTGAAAGTGGCTACACCTTC. The chain combines TRBV11-1 with TRBJ1-2; perhaps TRBD1 as D (6 bases). This CDR3 contains 15 residues. V shed 2 bases and J shed 7 bases, with 17 bases lying between them. Germline V gives CDR1 SGHAT, CDR2 FQDESV (reference sequence).

The chain has TRBV4-1 and TRBJ2-5; TRBD1 might be the D (8 bases). The CDR3 totals 15 residues. Deletions cut 2 bases from V and 3 bases from J, with 13 bases between. Germline V lookup: CDR1 MGHRA, CDR2 YSYEKL. The CDR3 here is CASSQRTGREETQYF. CDR3 DNA sequence: TGCGCCAGCAGCCAACGGACAGGGAGGGAAGAGACCCAGTACTTC.

CDR3 nucleotides: TGTGCCAGCAGCCAAGCATACTCGTACAATGAGCAGTTCTTC. It translates to CASSQAYSYNEQFF. This chain links TRBV14 with TRBJ2-1; the D is unclear. CDR3 length: 14 residues. From germline, CDR1 is SGHDN and CDR2 FVKESK. Trimming took off 1 base at V and 4 bases at J, with 8 bases between the two ends.

The V gene is TRBV7-3, the J gene TRBJ2-7, with TRBD1 identical over 8 bases. This CDR3 contains 15 residues. V was pared by 1 base and J by 4 bases, with 6 bases of the junction left unmatched. Germline V gene lookup returns CDR1 SGHTA and CDR2 FQGTGA. CDR3: CASSLKGQAGYEQYF. The CDR3 DNA reads TGTGCCAGCAGCTTAAAGGGACAGGCCGGATACGAGCAGTACTTC.

The rearrangement uses TRBV9 and TRBJ1-3; tentative D call: TRBD1 (6 bases). The CDR3 consists of 14 residues. Germline CDR1 reads SGDLS; CDR2 reads YYNGEE. The V end lost 3 bases, the J end lost 2 bases, and 9 bases lay between the germline ends. CDR3 protein: CASSADSTGNTIYF. The CDR3 DNA sequence: TGTGCCAGCAGCGCGGACAGTACTGGAAACACCATATATTTT.

This clone appeared once. The J gene is TRBJ2-3, the V gene TRBV7-9; TRBD2 agrees at 8 bases. The CDR3 covers 15 residues. V lost 5 bases and J lost 3; bases outside the gene matches: 7. Germline lookup yields CDR1 SEHNR and CDR2 FQNEAQ (reference sequence). CDR3 nucleotide sequence: TGTGCCAGCAGCATTTTTAGCGGGGAGACAGATACGCAGTATTTT. It encodes CASSIFSGETDTQYF.

The chain combines TRBV20-1 with TRBJ2-1; possibly TRBD2 for D (6 bases). Germline lookup yields CDR1 DFQATT and CDR2 SNEGSKA (reference sequence). V dropped 5 bases and J dropped 12 bases, with 14 bases sitting between them. CDR3 length equals 11 residues. CDR3 amino acids: CSAGGGLRQFF. The CDR3 DNA sequence: TGCAGTGCTGGAGGAGGACTAAGGCAGTTCTTC.

The gene calls are TRBV2 and TRBJ1-2; D is ambiguous. Trimming shortened V by 7 bases and J by 3 bases, and 15 bases separated the two germline ends. Germline V gene sequence: CDR1 SNHLY, CDR2 FYNNEI. The CDR3 has 14 residues. The CDR3 protein is CASTAESGYYGYTF. DNA for the CDR3: TGTGCCAGCACGGCCGAGTCGGGATACTATGGCTACACCTTC.

The chain is built from TRBV5-6 and TRBJ1-4; perhaps TRBD1 as D (6 bases). Germline lookup yields CDR1 SGHDT and CDR2 YYEEEE. Trimming took off 4 bases at V and 10 bases at J, with 23 bases between the two ends. The CDR3 has 16 amino acids. The CDR3 region has the DNA TGTGCCAGCAGCACAGAGGAACAGGGAGCTGTGGGAAAACTGTTTTTT. Its translation is CASSTEEQGAVGKLFF.

The V call is TRBV11-2, the J call TRBJ2-7; D not resolved. Trimming removed 2 bases at V and 0 bases at J, with 5 bases between. Germline CDR1 SGHAT, CDR2 FQNNGV. The CDR3 has 13 residues. This CDR3 reads CASSLTDSYEQYF. CDR3 bases: TGTGCCAGCAGCTTAACAGACTCCTACGAGCAGTACTTC.

The chain is built from TRBV11-2 and TRBJ2-4; 7 bases map to TRBD1. Germline V CDR1 and CDR2: SGHAT, FQNNGV. V was pared by 4 bases and J by 6 bases, with 0 bases of the junction left unmatched. The CDR3 is made up of 12 amino acids. CDR3 coding DNA: TGTGCCAGCAGCTCAGGGGGAAACATTCAGTACTTC. Translating it yields CASSSGGNIQYF.

The genes are TRBV29-1 and TRBJ1-4, with no clear D. The V end lost 3 bases, the J end lost 8 bases, and 7 bases lay between the germline ends. This CDR3 spans 11 amino acids. Per germline, CDR1 SQVTM and CDR2 ANQGSEA. Here the CDR3 reads CSVEHTEKLFF. The DNA for the CDR3 is TGCAGCGTTGAGCACACAGAAAAACTGTTTTTT. The whole variable domain, filled in from reference TRBV29-1 and TRBJ1-4, reads SAVISQKPSRDICQRGTSLTIQCQVDSQVTMMFWYRQQPGQSLTLIATANQGSEATYESGFVIDKFPISRPNLTFSTLTVSNMSPEDSSIYLCSVEHTEKLFFGSGTQLSVL.

The gene calls are TRBV19 and TRBJ1-1; the match to TRBD1 covers 8 bases. Per the germline V gene, CDR1 is LNHDA and CDR2 is SQIVND (reference sequence). The CDR3 has 15 amino acids. With V trimmed by 7 bases and J by 6 bases, 13 bases remained unmatched. CDR3 amino acids: CASINRGGRNPEAFF. CDR3 in DNA: TGTGCCAGTATCAACAGGGGGGGGAGAAACCCTGAAGCTTTCTTT.

The rearrangement uses TRBV13 and TRBJ2-5, with D possibly TRBD1 on 6 matching bases. V was pared by 5 bases and J by 5 bases, with 15 bases between. Germline lookup yields CDR1 PRHDT and CDR2 FYEKMQ (reference sequence). This CDR3 is 14 amino acids long. Here the CDR3 reads CASSPGAGPETQYF. The CDR3 DNA is TGTGCCAGCAGCCCAGGGGCTGGGCCGGAGACCCAGTACTTC.

This chain links TRBV1 with TRBJ2-2; the tabulated D call, TRBD2, remains unverified against the DNA. TRBV1 is listed as a pseudogene. The CDR3 has 21 residues. The CDR3 nucleotides read TGCACCAGCAGCCAAGATCTTGGGACTAGCGGGGGGCACGTGAACACCGGGGAGCTGTTTTTT. The encoded protein is CTSSQDLGTSGGHVNTGELFF.

For the CDR3, the DNA is TGTGCCAGCAGCCGGAGGGGGCCCGGCTATGGCTACACCTTC. Residues: CASSRRGPGYGYTF. This chain uses TRBV28 with TRBJ1-2, with 7 bases that match TRBD1. Germline CDR1 reads MDHEN; CDR2 reads SYDVKM. The CDR3 consists of 14 residues. Germline trimming cut 6 bases from V and 4 bases from J; bases unmatched to any gene: 8.

This chain connects TRBV5-1 to TRBJ1-3; a weak D match, TRBD1 (5 bases). V was shortened by 4 bases and J by 2 bases, with 13 bases between the two germline ends. The CDR3 totals 15 residues. In germline, CDR1 is SGHRS, CDR2 YFSETQ. DNA of the CDR3: TGCGCCAGCAGCACCGGGACTTCGCCTGGAAACACCATATATTTT. Translation: CASSTGTSPGNTIYF. The full variable domain, completed using reference TRBV5-1 and TRBJ1-3, is KAGVTQTPRYLIKTRGQQVTLSCSPISGHRSVSWYQQTPGQGLQFLFEYFSETQRNKGNFPGRFSGRQFSNSRSEMNVSTLELGDSALYLCASSTGTSPGNTIYFGEGSWLTVV.

The rearrangement joins TRBV30 to TRBJ1-1, with 8 bases lining up with TRBD1. Germline V lookup: CDR1 GTSNPN, CDR2 SVGIG (reference sequence). The V and J ends lost 3 bases and 0 bases, in that order; junction bases with no gene match: 9. The CDR3 consists of 16 residues. CDR3: CAWRAGTGWMNTEAFF. In DNA form, the CDR3 reads TGTGCCTGGAGGGCTGGGACAGGCTGGATGAACACTGAAGCTTTCTTT.

This clone was picked up one time. The V and J genes are TRBV5-5 and TRBJ1-1, with 7 positions matching TRBD1. The CDR3 is 14 amino acids. From germline, CDR1 is SGHKS and CDR2 YYEKEE (reference sequence). V was pared by 3 bases and J by 5 bases, with 7 bases of the junction left unmatched. The CDR3 sequence is CASSSNPGGTEAFF. In nucleotides, the CDR3 is TGTGCCAGCAGCTCTAACCCAGGGGGAACTGAAGCTTTCTTT.

This clone has just a few counts. The chain is built from TRBV7-2 and TRBJ1-5, with D hard to call. Trimming removed 2 bases from V and 6 bases from J, with 14 bases in between. The CDR3 spans 15 residues. The germline V gene has CDR1 SGHTA and CDR2 FQGNSA. The CDR3 coding sequence is TGTGCCAGCAGCTTAAGTCCTACGCCTGGTCAGCCCCAGCATTTT. Translating it yields CASSLSPTPGQPQHF.

In DNA, the CDR3 is TGCGCCAGCAGCTTGGACGGTCTGGAAGGCTACACCTTC. Translation: CASSLDGLEGYTF. V gene TRBV5-1 combines with J gene TRBJ1-2; no definite D call. Trimming shortened V by 0 bases and J by 8 bases, and 11 bases separated the two germline ends. The germline V gene encodes CDR1 SGHRS and CDR2 YFSETQ. CDR3 size: 13 residues.

This clone was detected only once. The rearrangement joins TRBV5-6 to TRBJ1-2; 8 bases align to TRBD1. The trim removed 1 base at V and 6 bases at J, leaving 8 bases unmatched. CDR1 is SGHDT and CDR2 is YYEEEE in the germline V gene. The CDR3 spans 15 residues. The DNA for the CDR3 is TGTGCCAGCAGCTTGCCCGCTTCGACAGGGGATGGCTACACCTTC. Its translation is CASSLPASTGDGYTF.

The chain recombines TRBV28 with TRBJ1-1; 9 nucleotides agree with TRBD1. V was pared by 1 base and J by 6 bases, with 3 bases of the junction left unmatched. This CDR3 has 14 amino acids. Per germline, CDR1 MDHEN and CDR2 SYDVKM. CDR3 bases: TGTGCCAGCAGTTTATCAACAGGGGGCTCTGAAGCTTTCTTT. Protein: CASSLSTGGSEAFF.

CDR3 sequence (DNA): TGTGCCAGCAGCCAGACAGGGGGCGATTCACCCCTCCACTTT. This encodes CASSQTGGDSPLHF. This chain joins TRBV3-1 (or the pseudogene TRBV3-2) and TRBJ1-6; TRBD1 agrees at 10 bases. The V segment lost 3 bases and the J segment 8 bases; nucleotides outside the gene matches: 1. Germline V CDR1 and CDR2: LGHDT, YNNKEL (reference sequence). The CDR3 extends over 14 amino acids.

This chain connects TRBV27 to TRBJ1-1; D is unresolved. V was pared by 8 bases and J by 7 bases, with 11 bases between. The CDR3 runs 11 residues. Germline V CDR1 and CDR2: MNHEY, SMNVEV (reference sequence). The CDR3 DNA is TGTGCCAGCTGGGATTTCGGTGAAGCTTTCTTT. It specifies CASWDFGEAFF.

The chain is built from TRBV5-1 and TRBJ1-6; D not certain. V was cut by 4 bases and J by 8 bases, with 10 bases left in between. The CDR3 is made up of 13 amino acids. Germline CDR1 SGHRS, CDR2 YFSETQ. The CDR3 sequence: CASSRGEDSPLHF. CDR3 in DNA: TGCGCCAGCAGCAGAGGAGAGGATTCACCCCTCCACTTT. Together with reference TRBV5-1 and TRBJ1-6, the CDR3 gives the full variable domain: KAGVTQTPRYLIKTRGQQVTLSCSPISGHRSVSWYQQTPGQGLQFLFEYFSETQRNKGNFPGRFSGRQFSNSRSEMNVSTLELGDSALYLCASSRGEDSPLHFGNGTRLTVT.

This chain uses TRBV5-1 with TRBJ1-1, with no clear D. Between the trimmed V and J ends, which lost 3 bases and 4 bases, there was a span of 13 bases. This CDR3 comprises 14 residues. Germline V gene lookup returns CDR1 SGHRS and CDR2 YFSETQ. The CDR3: CASSWAGAGTEAFF. The CDR3 DNA follows: TGCGCCAGCAGCTGGGCGGGTGCGGGCACTGAAGCTTTCTTT. The whole variable domain, filled in from reference TRBV5-1 and TRBJ1-1, reads KAGVTQTPRYLIKTRGQQVTLSCSPISGHRSVSWYQQTPGQGLQFLFEYFSETQRNKGNFPGRFSGRQFSNSRSEMNVSTLELGDSALYLCASSWAGAGTEAFFGQGTRLTVV.

V usage is TRBV5-8 and J usage is TRBJ1-1; D not certain. The length of the CDR3 is 16 residues. CDR1 is SGHTS, CDR2 YDEGEE, per germline. Trimming left V 2 bases short and J 6 bases short, with 20 bases between. CDR3 DNA sequence: TGTGCCAGCAGCTTTTATGCGGGTACCAGGACCCCTGAAGCTTTCTTT. It codes for CASSFYAGTRTPEAFF.

The CDR3 sequence: CASSFFGAGAIGELFF. The CDR3 bases are TGTGCCAGCAGCTTTTTTGGGGCAGGGGCCATCGGGGAGCTGTTTTTT. This sequence joins TRBV7-3 and TRBJ2-2; D is possibly TRBD1 (6 bases). V was pared by 3 bases and J by 7 bases, with 18 bases between. The CDR3 consists of 16 residues. The germline CDR1 and CDR2 sequences are SGHTA and FQGTGA.

The chain links TRBV2 to TRBJ2-7; no definite D call. This CDR3 region has 11 residues. Germline loops: CDR1 SNHLY, CDR2 FYNNEI. Trimming cost V 8 bases and J 6 bases, with 11 bases left between them. DNA of the CDR3: TGTGCCAGCCGAGGTGCCGTCGAGCAGTACTTC. Its protein is CASRGAVEQYF.

V and J are TRBV30 and TRBJ2-7; TRBD1 matches 9 bases. Germline assignment: CDR1 GTSNPN and CDR2 SVGIG (reference sequence). The CDR3 runs to 13 residues. The junction had 5 bases not matched to a gene; V was cut back by 4 bases and J by 4 bases. Written as DNA, the CDR3 is TGTGCCTGGAACCCGGACAGGGGATACGAGCAGTACTTC. Its protein is CAWNPDRGYEQYF.